This TCR beta chain appears in the sequencing data of a study of response to subunit inactivated influenza vaccine. Study-wide findings and caveats: Each seasonal flu vaccination may recruit only limited new T cells, authors suggested.

V lost 5 bases and J lost 0; bases outside the gene matches: 6. Germline CDR1 and CDR2: DFQATT and SNEGSKA (reference sequence). The CDR3 totals 15 residues. A few counts support this clonotype. Its antigen is currently unknown. From the RT-PCR reads, TCRdb called clonotypes with MiXCR, one entry per CDR3 protein. The data hold around 320,000 distinct CDR3 sequences, with over 20% observed a single time. The chain carries TRBV20-1 and TRBJ2-1; 8 bases match TRBD2. The sequence was collected from a man aged 45-69 years who received an inactivated influenza vaccine. Sequencing was performed on PBMCs from blood, taken about 20 months after vaccination. The CDR3 is CSAPFGLASYNEQFF. The CDR3 DNA reads TGCAGTGCTCCCTTCGGACTAGCCTCCTACAATGAGCAGTTCTTC.